This is a list of T cell receptor beta chains from one sample in a study of control samples from healthy donors and cancer patients. The assay was immunoSEQ multiplex PCR, and TCRdb's table has in-frame clones only and misses some. The table lists some 11,000 clones, approximately 93% of them singletons, with 20% to 30% in the top ten. The sequencing sample was made of PBMCs. Receptor source: a man aged 70 or older with head and neck cancer. Each CDR3 is given with its conserved first and last residue. The D gene is left open where the match is weak. A clone size is listed for some rows: how often the clone was seen (once, few, many), or a class if it is expanded.

D gene: .
CDR3 length: 11
V gene: TRBV18
J gene: TRBJ2-7
clone size: .
CDR3 DNA: TGTGCCAGTGGGGGTAGTTACGAGCAGTACTTC
CDR3 protein: CASGGSYEQYF

D gene: .
CDR3 length: 16
V gene: TRBV9
J gene: TRBJ1-3
clone size: .
CDR3 DNA: TGTGCCAGCAGCACACGGAACCTAAACTCTGGAAACACCATATATTTT
CDR3 protein: CASSTRNLNSGNTIYF

D gene: TRBD2
CDR3 length: 14
V gene: TRBV9
J gene: TRBJ2-1
clone size: .
CDR3 DNA: TGTGCCAGCAGCGTAGTGGCTAGCGGAGCCGAGCAGTTCTTC
CDR3 protein: CASSVVASGAEQFF

D gene: .
CDR3 length: 13
V gene: TRBV4-1
J gene: TRBJ1-2
clone size: .
CDR3 DNA: TGCGCCAGCAGCCCCGTCGGGGGACGTGGCTACACCTTC
CDR3 protein: CASSPVGGRGYTF

D gene: .
CDR3 length: 17
V gene: TRBV24-1
J gene: TRBJ2-4
clone size: once
CDR3 DNA: TGTGCCACCAGTGATTTGATGCCTGTCAGGGATGTGTACATTCAGTACTTC
CDR3 protein: CATSDLMPVRDVYIQYF

D gene: .
CDR3 length: 13
V gene: TRBV12-3/TRBV12-4
J gene: TRBJ2-7
clone size: .
CDR3 DNA: TGTGCCAGCAGTTTTTGGGGTCCCTACGAGCAGTACTTC
CDR3 protein: CASSFWGPYEQYF

D gene: .
CDR3 length: 14
V gene: TRBV11-2
J gene: TRBJ2-2
clone size: .
CDR3 DNA: TGTGCCACCCGACGGGATGTGGGCACCGGGGAGCTGTTTTTT
CDR3 protein: CATRRDVGTGELFF

D gene: .
CDR3 length: 15
V gene: TRBV5-1
J gene: TRBJ1-1
clone size: .
CDR3 DNA: TGCGCCAGCAGTGGGGGGGAGCCATCGTTGACTGAAGCTTTCTTT
CDR3 protein: CASSGGEPSLTEAFF

D gene: TRBD2
CDR3 length: 15
V gene: TRBV5-6
J gene: TRBJ2-7
clone size: .
CDR3 DNA: TGTGCCAGCAGCCAGACTAGCGGGAGACCCTACGAGCAGTACTTC
CDR3 protein: CASSQTSGRPYEQYF

D gene: .
CDR3 length: 13
V gene: TRBV18
J gene: TRBJ1-1
clone size: .
CDR3 DNA: TGTGCCAGCTCTCCCGGTGTGAACACTGAAGCTTTCTTT
CDR3 protein: CASSPGVNTEAFF

D gene: TRBD1
CDR3 length: 14
V gene: TRBV7-2
J gene: TRBJ2-7
clone size: .
CDR3 DNA: TGTGCCAGCAGCCCCCGCGGACAGGGGTACGAGCAGTACTTC
CDR3 protein: CASSPRGQGYEQYF